The sequence of this T cell receptor beta chain was determined in a study of T cell repertoires in cytomegalovirus infection. Study outcomes and limitations: HLA-C-restricted CMV-specific TCR beta clonotypes prevailed in the ex vivo response.

One entry per CDR3 protein results from TCRdb running MiXCR on the reads. The sample yields about 530,000 distinct CDR3 sequences, about 25% seen once. V lost 4 bases to trimming and J lost 1 base; unmatched junction nucleotides: 5. CDR3 length: 16 amino acids. Per the germline V gene, CDR1 is MDHEN and CDR2 is SYDVKM. Concerning this clonotype itself: The antigen is unknown.

The source of this sequence is a human donor in good health (CMV status not recorded). Some clones in this sample may be carry-over from other donors' samples. The V and J genes are TRBV28 and TRBJ1-5; TRBD1 matches at 9 bases. Sequencing input: PBMCs. The CDR3 reads CASSWAGQGSNQPQHF. For the CDR3, the DNA is TGTGCCAGCAGTTGGGCGGGACAGGGAAGCAATCAGCCCCAGCATTTT. Together with reference TRBV28 and TRBJ1-5, the CDR3 gives the full variable domain: DVKVTQSSRYLVKRTGEKVFLECVQDMDHENMFWYRQDPGLGLRLIYFSYDVKMKEKGDIPEGYSVSREKKERFSLILESASTNQTSMYLCASSWAGQGSNQPQHFGDGTRLSIL.